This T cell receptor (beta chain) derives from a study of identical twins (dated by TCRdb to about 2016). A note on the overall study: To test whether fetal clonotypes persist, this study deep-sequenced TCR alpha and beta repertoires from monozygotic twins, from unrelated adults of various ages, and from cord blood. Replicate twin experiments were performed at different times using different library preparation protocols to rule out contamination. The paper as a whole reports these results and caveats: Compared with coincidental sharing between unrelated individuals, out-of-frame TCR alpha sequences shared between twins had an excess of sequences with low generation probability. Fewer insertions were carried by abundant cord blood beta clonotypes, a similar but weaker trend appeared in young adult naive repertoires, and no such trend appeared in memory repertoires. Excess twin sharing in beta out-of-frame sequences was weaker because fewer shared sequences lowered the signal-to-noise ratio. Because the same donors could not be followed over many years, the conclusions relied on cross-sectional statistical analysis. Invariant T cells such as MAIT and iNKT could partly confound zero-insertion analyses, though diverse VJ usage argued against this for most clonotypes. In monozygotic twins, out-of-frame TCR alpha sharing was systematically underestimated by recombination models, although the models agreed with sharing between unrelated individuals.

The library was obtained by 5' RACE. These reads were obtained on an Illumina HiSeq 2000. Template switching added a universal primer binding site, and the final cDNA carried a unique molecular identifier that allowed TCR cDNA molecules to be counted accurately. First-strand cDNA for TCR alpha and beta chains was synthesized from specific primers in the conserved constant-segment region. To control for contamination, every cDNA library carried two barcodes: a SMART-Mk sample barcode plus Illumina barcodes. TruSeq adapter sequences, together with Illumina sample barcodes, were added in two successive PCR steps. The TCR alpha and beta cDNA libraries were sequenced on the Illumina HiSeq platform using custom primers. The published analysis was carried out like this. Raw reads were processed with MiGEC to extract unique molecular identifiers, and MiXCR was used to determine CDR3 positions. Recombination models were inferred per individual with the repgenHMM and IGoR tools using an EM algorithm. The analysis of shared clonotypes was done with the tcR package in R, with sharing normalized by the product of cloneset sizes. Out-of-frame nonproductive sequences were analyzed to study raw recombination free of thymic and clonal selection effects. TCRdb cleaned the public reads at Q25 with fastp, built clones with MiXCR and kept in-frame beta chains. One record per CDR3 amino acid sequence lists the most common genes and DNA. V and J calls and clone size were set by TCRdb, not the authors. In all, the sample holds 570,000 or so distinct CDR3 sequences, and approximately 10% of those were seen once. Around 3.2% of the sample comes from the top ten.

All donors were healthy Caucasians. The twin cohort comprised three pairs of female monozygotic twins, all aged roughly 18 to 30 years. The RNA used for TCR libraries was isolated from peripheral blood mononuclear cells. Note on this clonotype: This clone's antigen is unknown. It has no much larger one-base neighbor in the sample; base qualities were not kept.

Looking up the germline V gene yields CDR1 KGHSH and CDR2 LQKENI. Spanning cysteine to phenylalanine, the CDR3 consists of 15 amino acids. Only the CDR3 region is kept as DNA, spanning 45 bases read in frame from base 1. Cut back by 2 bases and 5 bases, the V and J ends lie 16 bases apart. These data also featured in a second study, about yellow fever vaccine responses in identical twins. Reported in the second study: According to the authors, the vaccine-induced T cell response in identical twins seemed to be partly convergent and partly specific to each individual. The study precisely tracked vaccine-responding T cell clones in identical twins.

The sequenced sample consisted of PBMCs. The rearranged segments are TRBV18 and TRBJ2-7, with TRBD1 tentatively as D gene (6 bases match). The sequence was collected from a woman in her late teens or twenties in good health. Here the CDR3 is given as CASSPSRQDLDEQYF. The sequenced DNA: TGTGCCAGCTCACCAAGTAGACAGGACCTCGACGAGCAGTACTTC. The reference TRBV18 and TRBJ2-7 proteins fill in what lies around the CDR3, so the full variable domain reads NAGVMQNPRHLVRRRGQEARLRCSPMKGHSHVYWYRQLPEEGLKFMVYLQKENIIDESGMPKERFSAEFPKEGPSILRIQQVVRGDSAAYFCASSPSRQDLDEQYFGPGTRLTVT.